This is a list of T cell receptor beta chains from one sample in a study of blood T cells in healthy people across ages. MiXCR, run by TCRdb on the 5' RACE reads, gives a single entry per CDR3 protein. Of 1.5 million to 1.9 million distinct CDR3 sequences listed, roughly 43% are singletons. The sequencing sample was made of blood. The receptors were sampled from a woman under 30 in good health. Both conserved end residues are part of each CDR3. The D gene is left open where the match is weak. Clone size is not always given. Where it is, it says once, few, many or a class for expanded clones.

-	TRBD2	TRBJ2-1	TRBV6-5	CASSSYGLAGDEQFF	TGTGCCAGCAGTTCCTACGGACTAGCGGGGGACGAGCAGTTCTTC
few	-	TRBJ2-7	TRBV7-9	CASSSTRSDFYEQYF	TGTGCCAGCAGCTCCACACGGTCTGACTTCTACGAGCAGTACTTC
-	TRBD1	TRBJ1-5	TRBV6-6	CASSYEGQSNQPQHF	TGTGCCAGCAGTTACGAGGGACAGAGCAATCAGCCCCAGCATTTT
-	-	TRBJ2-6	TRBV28	CASSSPDDVSGANVLTF	TGTGCCAGCAGTTCCCCGGACGATGTCTCTGGGGCCAACGTCCTGACTTTC
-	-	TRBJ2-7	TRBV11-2	CASSSPGAAQYF	TGTGCCAGCAGCTCCCCTGGCGCCGCCCAGTACTTC
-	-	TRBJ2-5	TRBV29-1	CSVGLESETQYF	TGCAGCGTTGGGCTAGAAAGTGAGACCCAGTACTTC
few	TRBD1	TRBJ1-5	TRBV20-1	CSARGQGAQPQHF	TGCAGTGCTAGAGGACAGGGGGCCCAGCCCCAGCATTTT
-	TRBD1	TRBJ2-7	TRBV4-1	CASSQEGTGAPYEQYF	TGCGCCAGCAGCCAAGAAGGAACAGGGGCACCCTACGAGCAGTACTTC
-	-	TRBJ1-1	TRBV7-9	CASSLYRSLGEGTEAFF	TGTGCCAGCAGCTTATACAGGTCGTTGGGGGAAGGCACTGAAGCTTTCTTT
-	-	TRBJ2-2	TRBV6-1	CASTLSQRGTGELFF	TGTGCCAGCACGTTATCACAGCGAGGTACCGGGGAGCTGTTTTTT
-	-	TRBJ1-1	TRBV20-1	CSARPGTVNTEAFF	TGCAGTGCTAGACCCGGGACGGTGAACACTGAAGCTTTCTTT
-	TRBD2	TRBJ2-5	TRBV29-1	CSVAGLMKETQYF	TGCAGCGTCGCGGGACTAATGAAAGAGACCCAGTACTTC
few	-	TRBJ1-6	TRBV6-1	CASIYQGSSPLHF	TGTGCCAGCATCTACCAGGGAAGTTCACCCCTCCACTTT
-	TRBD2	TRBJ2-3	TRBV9	CASSILAGGPMTDTQYF	TGTGCCAGCAGCATACTAGCGGGAGGGCCGATGACAGATACGCAGTATTTT
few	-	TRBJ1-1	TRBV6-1	CASPGGNSGERTEAFF	TGTGCCAGCCCGGGGGGTAACAGCGGGGAACGGACTGAAGCTTTCTTT
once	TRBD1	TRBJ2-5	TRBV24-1	CATSPARAGGNEQYF	TGTGCCACCAGTCCCGCACGGGCAGGGGGCAATGAGCAGTACTTC
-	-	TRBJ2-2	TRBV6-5	CASRDPTGELFF	TGTGCCAGCCGGGACCCGACCGGGGAGCTGTTTTTT
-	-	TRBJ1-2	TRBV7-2	CASSLLSWEPNYGYTF	TGTGCCAGCAGCTTATTATCTTGGGAGCCCAATTATGGCTACACCTTC
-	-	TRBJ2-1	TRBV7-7	CASSLDGGVTHNEQFF	TGTGCTAGCAGCTTAGATGGCGGGGTAACCCACAATGAGCAGTTCTTC
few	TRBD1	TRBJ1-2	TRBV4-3	CASSQEGQNYGYTF	TGCGCCAGCAGCCAAGAGGGACAGAACTATGGCTACACCTTC
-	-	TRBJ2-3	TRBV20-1	CSARDTRSDTQYF	TGCAGTGCTAGAGATACTAGGTCAGATACGCAGTATTTT
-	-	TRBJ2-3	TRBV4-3	CASSQGDGEKADTQYF	TGCGCCAGCAGCCAAGGGGATGGGGAGAAGGCAGATACGCAGTATTTT
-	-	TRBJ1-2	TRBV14	CASSHRRGGRSYGYTF	TGTGCCAGCAGCCATAGAAGAGGGGGGCGCAGCTATGGCTACACCTTC
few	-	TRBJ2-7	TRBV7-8	CASSWGLGNEYEQYF	TGTGCCAGCAGCTGGGGGTTGGGGAATGAGTACGAGCAGTACTTC
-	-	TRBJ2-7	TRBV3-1	CASSRLGVGVYEQYF	TGTGCCAGCAGCCGCCTTGGTGTGGGGGTCTACGAGCAGTACTTC
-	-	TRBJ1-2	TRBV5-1	CASSSTIEGVRGYTF	TGCGCCAGCAGCTCTACCATCGAGGGTGTACGGGGCTACACCTTC
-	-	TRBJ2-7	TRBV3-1	CASSPILPDNEQYF	TGTGCCAGCAGCCCAATTCTACCGGACAATGAGCAGTACTTC
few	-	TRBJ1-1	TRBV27	CASSLSEGVGTEAFF	TGTGCCAGCAGTTTATCGGAGGGAGTGGGCACTGAAGCTTTCTTT
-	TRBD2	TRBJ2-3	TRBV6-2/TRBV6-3	CASSLAGPVATTDTQYF	TGTGCCAGCAGTCTAGCGGGACCCGTCGCCACCACAGATACGCAGTATTTT
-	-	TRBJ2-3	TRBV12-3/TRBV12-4	CASSRDMRADMQYF	TGTGCCAGCAGTCGCGACATGAGGGCAGATATGCAGTATTTT
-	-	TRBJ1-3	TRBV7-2	CASSLAFELLSGNTIYF	TGTGCCAGCAGCTTAGCATTTGAGCTACTCTCTGGAAACACCATATATTTT
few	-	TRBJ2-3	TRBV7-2	CASSPQGRKDTQYF	TGTGCCAGCAGCCCCCAGGGTAGGAAAGATACGCAGTATTTT
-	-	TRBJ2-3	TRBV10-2	CASSDWAVPFSTDTQYF	TGCGCCAGCAGTGACTGGGCCGTTCCCTTTAGCACAGATACGCAGTATTTT
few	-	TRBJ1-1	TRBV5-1	CASSLEPGEAFF	TGCGCCAGCAGCTTGGAACCAGGGGAAGCTTTCTTT
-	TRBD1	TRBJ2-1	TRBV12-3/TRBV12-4	CASSFATGFFYEQFF	TGTGCCAGCAGTTTCGCGACAGGGTTTTTCTATGAGCAGTTCTTC
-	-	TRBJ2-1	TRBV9	CASSRRLLTDEQFF	TGTGCCAGCAGCCGGAGACTACTAACCGATGAGCAGTTCTTC
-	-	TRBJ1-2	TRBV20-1	CSAQGKGGDHYGYTF	TGCAGTGCTCAAGGAAAAGGCGGTGACCACTATGGCTACACCTTC
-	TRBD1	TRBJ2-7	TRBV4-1	CASSHPGQGGEQYF	TGCGCCAGCAGCCACCCGGGACAGGGAGGTGAGCAGTACTTC
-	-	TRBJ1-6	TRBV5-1	CASSAGNKDSPLHF	TGCGCCAGCAGTGCGGGTAATAAGGATTCACCCCTCCACTTT
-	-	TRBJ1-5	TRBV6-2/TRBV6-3	CASSEYRQPQHF	TGTGCCAGCAGTGAGTACCGCCAGCCCCAGCATTTT
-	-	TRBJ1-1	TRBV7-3	CASSSGRGREAFF	TGTGCCAGCAGCTCTGGAAGGGGTCGGGAAGCTTTCTTT
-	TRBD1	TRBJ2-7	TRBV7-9	CASRDVGTGKYEQYF	TGTGCCAGCAGGGACGTAGGGACAGGGAAGTACGAGCAGTACTTC
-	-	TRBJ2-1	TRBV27	CASSLSAGSGEQFF	TGTGCCAGCAGTTTATCGGCCGGTTCGGGTGAGCAGTTCTTC
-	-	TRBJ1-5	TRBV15	CATSKPSGRESNQPQHF	TGTGCCACCAGCAAGCCCAGCGGTCGGGAGAGCAATCAGCCCCAGCATTTT
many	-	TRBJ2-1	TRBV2	CASSDRTGAYNEQFF	TGTGCCAGCAGTGATCGGACTGGGGCCTACAATGAGCAGTTCTTC